The 30 T cell receptor beta chains in this list originate from one sample, sequenced in a study of technical replicates of blood from a handful of donors. Assay used: immunoSEQ multiplex PCR; TCRdb lists only in-frame clones, some missing. The sample carries roughly 93,000 clones, under 97% recorded once. Sequencing was performed on T cells isolated from PBMCs. Source of these receptors: a human donor in good health.

The chain links TRBV7-6 to TRBJ2-1; 12 bases map to TRBD2. CDR1 is SGHVS, CDR2 FNYEAQ, per germline. J gave up 0 bases and V 2 bases, and 8 bases lay outside the gene matches. The CDR3 covers 19 residues. DNA of the CDR3: TGTGCCAGCAGCTTATATACTAGCGGGGGGCTTAGCTCCTACAATGAGCAGTTCTTC. It encodes CASSLYTSGGLSSYNEQFF.

The rearrangement joins TRBV7-2 to TRBJ1-2, with 7 bases fitting TRBD1. Germline loops: CDR1 SGHTA, CDR2 FQGNSA. The CDR3 contains 16 residues. V trimming: 4 bases; J trimming: 6 bases; junction bases outside the gene matches: 14. In DNA form, the CDR3 reads TGTGCCAGCAGCTCCCGCTTGCCGGGACAGCTGAATGGCTACACCTTC. The encoded protein is CASSSRLPGQLNGYTF.

The genes are TRBV4-2 and TRBJ2-7; TRBD2 matches at 12 bases. With 1 base clipped from V and 3 bases from J, the junction kept 1 base outside the gene matches. The CDR3 runs to 15 residues. Germline lookup yields CDR1 LGHNA and CDR2 YNFKEQ. The CDR3 reads CASSQATSGSYEQYF. CDR3 nucleotides: TGTGCCAGCAGCCAAGCGACTAGCGGGAGCTACGAGCAGTACTTC.

The chain employs TRBV18 and TRBJ1-2, with D hard to call. From germline, CDR1 is KGHSH and CDR2 LQKENI. The CDR3 covers 17 residues. V shed 2 bases and J shed 2 bases, with 18 bases lying between them. The CDR3, as DNA: TGTGCCAGCTCACCAACGGTCGTGTCTGCTTCGAACTATGGCTACACCTTC. This translates into CASSPTVVSASNYGYTF.

The chain has TRBV10-2 and TRBJ1-1; D is unclear. V was trimmed by 8 bases and J by 0 bases, leaving 10 bases between them. The CDR3 spans 13 residues. Germline CDR1 reads WSHSY; CDR2 reads SAAADI. The DNA for the CDR3 is TGCGCCAGCCAGACACAAATGAACACTGAAGCTTTCTTT. It yields the protein CASQTQMNTEAFF.

The chain links TRBV5-4 to TRBJ2-5; D uncertain. Germline assignment: CDR1 SGHNT and CDR2 YYREEE (reference sequence). Trimming stripped 0 bases from V and 9 bases from J, with 6 bases between. This CDR3 is 11 amino acids long. CDR3 sequence reads: CASSLGVAQYF. The CDR3 DNA sequence: TGTGCCAGCAGCTTGGGAGTGGCCCAGTACTTC. Together with reference TRBV5-4 and TRBJ2-5, the CDR3 gives the full variable domain: ETGVTQSPTHLIKTRGQQVTLRCSSQSGHNTVSWYQQALGQGPQFIFQYYREEENGRGNFPPRFSGLQFPNYSSELNVNALELDDSALYLCASSLGVAQYFGPGTRLLVL.

The genes are TRBV19 and TRBJ2-3; TRBD1 might be the D (6 bases). Germline V lookup: CDR1 LNHDA, CDR2 SQIVND (reference sequence). The ends were cut back, 7 bases at V and 3 bases at J, with 17 bases in the middle. The CDR3 extends over 15 amino acids. The CDR3 coding sequence is TGTGCCAGTACCTTCTCAGGGGCAGGGACAGATACGCAGTATTTT. Protein: CASTFSGAGTDTQYF.

V is TRBV25-1 and J is TRBJ2-1; the D is unclear. Trimming pared 1 base from V and 10 bases from J, leaving 11 bases between. Germline CDR1 reads MGHDK; CDR2 reads SYGVNS. CDR3 length: 13 amino acids. CDR3 nucleotide sequence: TGTGCCAGCAGTGAATGGCTTGTCGGGGAGCAGTTCTTC. It is translated as CASSEWLVGEQFF.

V gene TRBV9 combines with J gene TRBJ1-2; 7 bases match TRBD1. The V and J ends lost 2 bases and 2 bases, in that order; junction bases with no gene match: 6. The CDR3 spans 15 residues. The germline CDR1 and CDR2 sequences are SGDLS and YYNGEE. The CDR3 DNA reads TGTGCCAGCAGCGTGGGACAGCTAATAAACTATGGCTACACCTTC. Its protein is CASSVGQLINYGYTF.

The chain carries TRBV2 and TRBJ1-1; D is unclear. The CDR3 sequence is 14 residues long. CDR1 SNHLY and CDR2 FYNNEI come from the germline V gene. The ends were cut back, 6 bases at V and 0 bases at J, with 11 bases in the middle. CDR3 loop: CASSPDGVNTEAFF. CDR3 DNA sequence: TGTGCCAGCAGCCCAGACGGGGTGAACACTGAAGCTTTCTTT.

Details on this clone: One end of the junction is discordant with germline, which a read error may explain. The chain links TRBV28 to TRBJ2-7, with 9 bases aligning to TRBD1. Germline values: CDR1 MDHEN, CDR2 SYDVKM. This CDR3 comprises 15 residues. CDR3 protein: CASGLDGTGSSEQYF. CDR3 sequence (DNA): TGTGCCAGCGGGTTAGATGGGACAGGGTCCTCCGAGCAGTACTTC.

The V call is TRBV29-1, the J call TRBJ2-7, with 13 bases aligning to TRBD2. This CDR3 has 13 residues. Germline values: CDR1 SQVTM, CDR2 ANQGSEA. The V and J ends lost 7 bases and 5 bases, in that order; junction bases with no gene match: 5. This chain's CDR3 is CSAWTSGSNEQYF. CDR3 sequence (DNA): TGCAGCGCCTGGACTAGCGGGAGTAACGAGCAGTACTTC.

CDR3 sequence: CASSLSRTAGNTIYF. The CDR3 DNA reads as TGTGCCAGCAGTTTGTCCCGGACAGCCGGAAACACCATATATTTT. J is TRBJ1-3 and V is TRBV27, with D possibly matching TRBD1 (6 bases). V lost 3 bases and J lost 4, with 13 bases in between. The CDR3 extends over 15 amino acids. The germline V gene encodes CDR1 MNHEY and CDR2 SMNVEV (reference sequence).

V is TRBV7-3 and J is TRBJ2-5; 7 bases line up with TRBD1. Germline CDR1 is SGHTA and CDR2 is FQGTGA. This CDR3 region has 16 residues. Trimming at V came to 5 bases and at J to 3 bases, leaving 12 bases not matched to a gene. CDR3 loop: CASSPSDRRVEETQYF. The CDR3 coding sequence is TGTGCCAGCAGCCCCTCGGACAGGCGGGTAGAAGAGACCCAGTACTTC.

V gene TRBV2 combines with J gene TRBJ1-3, with TRBD1 as a possible D gene (5 bases). Germline CDR1 reads SNHLY; CDR2 reads FYNNEI. Trimming shortened V by 3 bases and J by 0 bases, and 12 bases separated the two germline ends. The length of the CDR3 is 16 residues. CDR3 bases: TGTGCCAGCAGTGATCAACAGGTTCTCTCTGGAAACACCATATATTTT. Amino acids: CASSDQQVLSGNTIYF.

This rearrangement joins TRBV5-1 to TRBJ1-3; D not resolved. The CDR3 loop spans 15 amino acids. Germline V gene data show CDR1 as SGHRS and CDR2 as YFSETQ. Trimming removed 6 bases at V and 0 bases at J, with 13 bases between. The CDR3 protein is CASMKNALSGNTIYF. Written as DNA, the CDR3 is TGCGCCAGCATGAAGAACGCACTCTCTGGAAACACCATATATTTT.

The V gene is TRBV29-1, the J gene TRBJ2-5; D may be TRBD2 (5 bases). The germline V and J ends were trimmed by 7 bases and 5 bases, with 26 bases remaining between them. CDR3 length: 16 amino acids. Germline assignment: CDR1 SQVTM and CDR2 ANQGSEA. CDR3 in DNA: TGCAGCGCCGAGGCGGCGGATATCAGGCCGGGGGAGACCCAGTACTTC. Its protein is CSAEAADIRPGETQYF.

The gene calls are TRBV10-2 and TRBJ1-4, with D possibly matching TRBD1 (6 bases). The CDR3 length is 14 residues. V was clipped by 3 bases and J by 7 bases, with 12 bases between them. The germline gives CDR1 WSHSY, CDR2 SAAADI. CDR3 bases: TGCGCCAGCAGTGAATCCAGGGGAAGTGAAAAACTGTTTTTT. This gives the protein CASSESRGSEKLFF.

V and J are TRBV28 and TRBJ2-2; TRBD2 matches at 7 bases. The CDR3 has 17 residues. After removal of 6 bases from V and 1 base from J, the junction contained 11 bases not matched to a gene. Germline V gene sequence: CDR1 MDHEN, CDR2 SYDVKM. The chain's CDR3 is CASSLWEGTENTGELFF. CDR3 DNA sequence: TGTGCCAGCAGCCTATGGGAGGGGACGGAGAACACCGGGGAGCTGTTTTTT.

V gene TRBV6-1 combines with J gene TRBJ2-7, with D maybe TRBD1 (6 bases). The CDR3 consists of 14 residues. Trimming took 10 bases from V and 0 from J, leaving 16 bases between them. Per the germline V gene, CDR1 is MNHNS and CDR2 is SASEGT. The chain's CDR3 is CATQGTGSSYEQYF. DNA for the CDR3: TGTGCCACCCAGGGTACAGGGAGCTCCTACGAGCAGTACTTC.

The chain is built from TRBV27 and TRBJ2-5, with D maybe TRBD2 (6 bases). CDR1 and CDR2 (germline): MNHEY, SMNVEV (reference sequence). Trimming removed 5 bases from V and 0 bases from J, with 13 bases in between. The CDR3 has 15 amino acids. As DNA, the CDR3 is TGTGCCAGCAGTCCTCTAGCGACGTACCAAGAGACCCAGTACTTC. It specifies CASSPLATYQETQYF.

The V gene is TRBV7-9, the J gene TRBJ2-5; TRBD1 might be the D (6 bases). Germline CDR1 reads SEHNR; CDR2 reads FQNEAQ (reference sequence). The CDR3 extends over 12 amino acids. Trimming removed 5 bases at V and 5 bases at J, with 9 bases between. The CDR3 region is CASSPGVETQYF. Written as DNA, the CDR3 is TGTGCCAGCAGCCCAGGGGTCGAGACCCAGTACTTC. Full variable domain (outside the CDR3, taken from reference TRBV7-9 and TRBJ2-5): DTGVSQNPRHKITKRGQNVTFRCDPISEHNRLYWYRQTLGQGPEFLTYFQNEAQLEKSRLLSDRFSAERPKGSFSTLEIQRTEQGDSAMYLCASSPGVETQYFGPGTRLLVL.

The chain uses TRBV27 and TRBJ2-2, with D hard to call. V shed 3 bases and J shed 0 bases, with 5 bases lying between them. In germline, CDR1 is MNHEY, CDR2 SMNVEV (reference sequence). This CDR3 comprises 14 residues. CDR3 amino acids: CASSFYTNTGELFF. CDR3 in DNA: TGTGCCAGCAGTTTTTACACGAACACCGGGGAGCTGTTTTTT.

The rearrangement joins TRBV6-1 to TRBJ2-7; tentative D call: TRBD1 (6 bases). Germline V gene sequence: CDR1 MNHNS, CDR2 SASEGT. The CDR3 sequence is 17 residues long. Trimming left V 0 bases short and J 1 base short, with 16 bases between. The CDR3 here is CASSEASTGLPSYEQYF. DNA of the CDR3: TGTGCCAGCAGTGAAGCGTCGACAGGCCTCCCTTCCTACGAGCAGTACTTC.

This clone is a singleton in its sample. The rearrangement uses TRBV4-2 and TRBJ1-2, with D perhaps matching TRBD1 (5 bases). Germline lookup yields CDR1 LGHNA and CDR2 YNFKEQ. The V and J ends lost 0 bases and 5 bases respectively, with 13 bases between them. The CDR3 totals 15 residues. The CDR3, as DNA: TGTGCCAGCAGCCAAGATCAGGGCAGGCAGTATGGCTACACCTTC. Amino acid sequence: CASSQDQGRQYGYTF.

For this clone: The same CDR3 is also encoded by other DNA sequences in this sample. The J gene is TRBJ1-2, the V gene TRBV28; perhaps TRBD1 as D (5 bases). V was clipped by 5 bases and J by 2 bases, with 9 bases between them. CDR1 MDHEN and CDR2 SYDVKM come from the germline V gene. The CDR3 is 13 residues long. As DNA, the CDR3 is TGTGCCAGCAGTCAGGGTGGAAACTATGGCTACACCTTC. Translation gives CASSQGGNYGYTF.

This chain links TRBV29-1 with TRBJ2-2, with 10 bases fitting TRBD2. CDR1 and CDR2 (germline): SQVTM, ANQGSEA. V lost 0 bases to trimming and J lost 1 base; unmatched junction nucleotides: 11. This CDR3 has 19 residues. The DNA for the CDR3 is TGCAGCGTTGAAGAACCCCCCTTTAGCGGGAGGAAGAACACCGGGGAGCTGTTTTTT. Its protein product is CSVEEPPFSGRKNTGELFF.

The chain uses TRBV5-1 and TRBJ2-2; unclear D gene. Looked up from germline, CDR1 is SGHRS and CDR2 is YFSETQ. The CDR3 consists of 14 residues. The V gene lost 0 bases and the J gene lost 2 bases, with 5 bases spanning the gap. The CDR3 loop reads CASSLGGNTGELFF. The DNA of the CDR3 is TGCGCCAGCAGCTTGGGCGGTAACACCGGGGAGCTGTTTTTT.

The chain is built from TRBV15 and TRBJ1-3; TRBD1 matches at 8 bases. The V segment lost 5 bases and the J segment 3 bases; nucleotides outside the gene matches: 12. This CDR3 is 17 amino acids long. Germline V CDR1 and CDR2: LNHNV, YYDKDF (reference sequence). In DNA, the CDR3 is TGTGCCACCAGCTCACCAGAAACCGGGACAGGTGGAAACACCATATATTTT. This translates into CATSSPETGTGGNTIYF. The whole variable domain, remainder taken from reference TRBV15 and TRBJ1-3, is DAMVIQNPRYQVTQFGKPVTLSCSQTLNHNVMYWYQQKSSQAPKLLFHYYDKDFNNEADTPDNFQSRRPNTSFCFLDIRSPGLGDTAMYLCATSSPETGTGGNTIYFGEGSWLTVV.

This sequence joins TRBV7-2 and TRBJ1-5; weak D call: TRBD1 (6 bases). V shed 1 base and J shed 7 bases, with 14 bases lying between them. CDR1 is SGHTA and CDR2 is FQGNSA in the germline V gene. The CDR3 has 15 amino acids. In DNA, the CDR3 is TGTGCCAGCAGCTTAGGCTCGGGGGGCTGGCAGCCCCAGCATTTT. Its translation: CASSLGSGGWQPQHF. The full variable domain, with the rest looked up from reference TRBV7-2 and TRBJ1-5, is GAGVSQSPSNKVTEKGKDVELRCDPISGHTALYWYRQSLGQGLEFLIYFQGNSAPDKSGLPSDRFSAERTGGSVSTLTIQRTQQEDSAVYLCASSLGSGGWQPQHFGDGTRLSIL.